The 23 T cell receptor beta chains below come from one sample, sequenced in a study of beta chain features in type 1 diabetes. Expressed TCRB transcripts were sequenced, since all the RNA that had been isolated was reverse transcribed. Produced via immunoSEQ multiplex PCR; TCRdb's table is partial and in-frame only. The sample has some 500,000 clones; roughly 11% are singletons. Input material: naive CD4+ T cells from blood. The receptors stem from a woman under 30 in good health.

This chain connects TRBV18 to TRBJ2-5, with D possibly TRBD1 on 5 matching bases. Germline CDR1 reads KGHSH; CDR2 reads LQKENI. Trimming left V 4 bases short and J 1 base short, with 13 bases between. This CDR3 contains 15 residues. CDR3 DNA sequence: TGTGCCAGCTCACTAAATTACAGGCCCCAAGAGACCCAGTACTTC. This gives the protein CASSLNYRPQETQYF.

The chain has TRBV30 and TRBJ1-5; 7 nucleotides line up with TRBD1. The V gene's germline CDR1 is GTSNPN and CDR2 SVGIG (reference sequence). The CDR3 spans 13 residues. V dropped 3 bases and J dropped 8; count of bases not matched to a gene: 7. CDR3 region: CAWRRGRAEPQHF. CDR3 coding DNA: TGTGCCTGGAGGAGGGGGCGCGCGGAGCCCCAGCATTTT. Drawing the rest from reference TRBV30 and TRBJ1-5, the complete variable domain is SQTIHQWPATLVQPVGSPLSLECTVEGTSNPNLYWYRQAAGRGLQLLFYSVGIGQISSEVPQNLSASRPQDRQFILSSKKLLLSDSGFYLCAWRRGRAEPQHFGDGTRLSIL.

V gene TRBV23-1 combines with J gene TRBJ1-2; D may be TRBD1 (5 bases). TRBV23-1 carries the ORF label, with uncertain function. The ends were cut back, 0 bases at V and 4 bases at J, with 9 bases in the middle. The CDR3 extends over 14 amino acids. The CDR3, as DNA: TGCGCCAGCAGTCAATCCCAGGGAGGCTATGGCTACACCTTC. Encoded protein: CASSQSQGGYGYTF.

The chain employs TRBV5-6 and TRBJ1-1; D is undetermined. Germline-derived CDR1 and CDR2 are SGHDT and YYEEEE. The CDR3 runs to 14 residues. Trimming pared 0 bases from V and 5 bases from J, leaving 11 bases between. The CDR3 nucleotides read TGTGCCAGCAGCTTGGTGTTGGCACTTACTGAAGCTTTCTTT. Its protein is CASSLVLALTEAFF.

This clone has ten or more counts. The same CDR3 is also encoded by other DNA sequences in this sample. The chain has TRBV20-1 and TRBJ2-7; D is unresolved. Trimming took off 3 bases at V and 2 bases at J, with 2 bases between the two ends. CDR1 is DFQATT and CDR2 is SNEGSKA in the germline V gene (reference sequence). This CDR3 has 10 amino acids. The chain's CDR3 is CSARTYEQYV. The CDR3 region has the DNA TGCAGTGCTAGGACCTACGAGCAGTACGTC.

This clone was observed a few times. The chain is built from TRBV4-1 and TRBJ2-7; the D gene could be TRBD1 or TRBD2 (6 bases each). The germline V gene encodes CDR1 MGHRA and CDR2 YSYEKL. Trimming left V 4 bases short and J 3 bases short, with 16 bases between. The CDR3 contains 15 residues. CDR3 DNA sequence: TGCGCCAGCAGCCTATACCGGGGGCTTTACTACGAGCAGTACTTC. As protein: CASSLYRGLYYEQYF.

This clone was seen more than once but under ten times. The genes are TRBV7-2 and TRBJ1-5; TRBD1 is a possible D gene (5 bases). The germline V and J ends were trimmed by 5 bases and 3 bases, with 11 bases remaining between them. Looked up from germline, CDR1 is SGHTA and CDR2 is FQGNSA. The CDR3 is made up of 14 amino acids. The CDR3 nucleotides are TGTGCCAGCAGCCCGGGACTTCCCAATCAGCCCCAGCATTTT. Protein: CASSPGLPNQPQHF.

This clone was seen a few times. CDR3: CASSPRAAFSGNTIYF. The CDR3 bases are TGTGCCAGCAGCCCTCGGGCCGCATTCTCTGGAAACACCATATATTTT. The V and J genes are TRBV9 and TRBJ1-3, with no clear D. Per the germline V gene, CDR1 is SGDLS and CDR2 is YYNGEE. This CDR3 region has 16 residues. The ends were cut back, 4 bases at V and 0 bases at J, with 14 bases in the middle.

The chain employs TRBV28 and TRBJ2-7, with unresolved D. The CDR3 extends over 13 amino acids. Between the trimmed V and J ends, which lost 10 bases and 0 bases, there was a span of 13 bases. CDR1 MDHEN and CDR2 SYDVKM come from the germline V gene. The CDR3 DNA reads as TGTGCCACCACTTCCGGGCCCTCCTACGAGCAGTACGTC. Translating gives CATTSGPSYEQYV.

V usage is TRBV7-7 and J usage is TRBJ2-3; tentative D call: TRBD2 (5 bases). CDR1 and CDR2 from the germline V gene are SSHAT and FNYEAQ (reference sequence). This CDR3 is built from 14 residues. Trimming cost V 2 bases and J 4 bases, with 10 bases left between them. CDR3 coding DNA: TGTGCCAGCAGCTTATTGGGAGCTGCAGATACGCAGTATTTT. As protein: CASSLLGAADTQYF.

This clone was detected only a few times. V usage is TRBV2 and J usage is TRBJ1-4; no definite D call. This CDR3 is built from 12 residues. The germline V gene encodes CDR1 SNHLY and CDR2 FYNNEI. The V and J ends lost 8 bases and 17 bases respectively, with 21 bases between them. Written as DNA, the CDR3 is TGTGCCAGCCGTGGCGTTCGGCTAGGTTCCTTTTTT. The encoded protein is CASRGVRLGSFF.

This clone was seen a few times. The rearrangement links TRBV7-9 to TRBJ2-7, with D unclear. From germline, CDR1 is SEHNR and CDR2 FQNEAQ (reference sequence). The CDR3 sequence is 12 residues long. V was cut by 1 base and J by 5 bases, with 6 bases left in between. CDR3 region: CASSLVVHEQYF. CDR3 bases: TGTGCCAGCAGCTTAGTTGTACACGAGCAGTACTTC. Complete variable domain (other parts from reference TRBV7-9 and TRBJ2-7): DTGVSQNPRHKITKRGQNVTFRCDPISEHNRLYWYRQTLGQGPEFLTYFQNEAQLEKSRLLSDRFSAERPKGSFSTLEIQRTEQGDSAMYLCASSLVVHEQYFGPGTRLTVT.

The rearrangement uses TRBV29-1 and TRBJ1-5, with 7 bases aligning to TRBD1. CDR1 and CDR2 (germline): SQVTM, ANQGSEA. The CDR3 spans 11 residues. With V trimmed by 7 bases and J by 10 bases, 7 bases remained unmatched. CDR3 nucleotide sequence: TGCAGCGCGGGACAGTTCTTCCCCCAGCATTTT. Amino acid sequence: CSAGQFFPQHF.

The J gene is TRBJ1-6, the V gene TRBV7-9, with 8 bases identical to TRBD1. The CDR3 length is 15 residues. The germline CDR1 and CDR2 sequences are SEHNR and FQNEAQ (reference sequence). Losses at the gene ends were 5 bases for V and 8 bases for J; bases not matched to a gene: 8. CDR3 region: CASSQGDRIDSPLHF. The CDR3 nucleotides are TGTGCCAGCAGCCAAGGGGACAGGATTGATTCACCCCTCCACTTT.

This clone showed up just a few times. The chain employs TRBV5-1 and TRBJ2-3, with TRBD1 matching 8 bases. The CDR3 spans 15 residues. V dropped 7 bases and J dropped 4; count of bases not matched to a gene: 11. From germline, CDR1 is SGHRS and CDR2 YFSETQ. The CDR3 DNA follows: TGCGCCAGCGGACTCAGGGGGCGCGAGGCAGATACGCAGTATTTT. It encodes CASGLRGREADTQYF.

The chain carries TRBV7-9 and TRBJ1-1; no clear D gene. Germline assignment: CDR1 SEHNR and CDR2 FQNEAQ (reference sequence). The CDR3 is 11 residues long. Deletions cut 10 bases from V and 1 base from J, with 7 bases between. The CDR3 coding sequence is TGTGCCACCCACAGGAACACTGAAGCTTTCTTT. Translated, it gives CATHRNTEAFF.

This clone appeared a few times. The V and J genes are TRBV19 and TRBJ2-4, with D uncertain. The CDR3 totals 14 residues. The germline V gene has CDR1 LNHDA and CDR2 SQIVND (reference sequence). V lost 5 bases, J lost 3 bases, and 11 bases lay in between. The DNA of the CDR3 is TGTGCCAGTAGTCCTCGGACGGGCAAAAACATTCAGTACTTC. As protein: CASSPRTGKNIQYF.

The table lists this clone with many counts. The same CDR3 arises from other DNA sequences in this sample as well. This rearrangement joins TRBV29-1 to TRBJ2-5, with D hard to call. V shed 4 bases and J shed 4 bases, with 7 bases lying between them. The CDR3 is made up of 11 amino acids. The germline CDR1 and CDR2 sequences are SQVTM and ANQGSEA. For the CDR3, the DNA is TGCAGCGTTGGTGAACGAGAGACCCAGTACTTC. Translated: CSVGERETQYF.

The rearrangement links TRBV29-1 to TRBJ1-2; no firm D call. With 6 bases removed from V and 1 base from J, the gap between germline ends came to 12 bases. The CDR3 runs 13 residues. Germline assignment: CDR1 SQVTM and CDR2 ANQGSEA. CDR3 nucleotides: TGCAGCGTCGCTCACCTCTATAACTATGGCTACACCTTC. Residues: CSVAHLYNYGYTF.

This clone was observed a few times. The chain combines TRBV15 with TRBJ2-3; 9 bases fit TRBD2. Germline V gene data show CDR1 as LNHNV and CDR2 as YYDKDF (reference sequence). Trimming at V came to 6 bases and at J to 2 bases, leaving 6 bases not matched to a gene. The CDR3 runs 15 residues. CDR3 region: CATRTLAGTTDTQYF. CDR3 nucleotide sequence: TGTGCCACCAGGACCCTAGCGGGGACCACAGATACGCAGTATTTT.

Only a few counts were recorded for this clone. The identical CDR3 is also encoded by other nucleotide sequences in the sample. V is TRBV7-2 and J is TRBJ2-5, with no clear D. Between the trimmed V and J ends, which lost 3 bases and 1 base, there was a span of 3 bases. This CDR3 region has 12 residues. CDR1 is SGHTA and CDR2 is FQGNSA in the germline V gene. The CDR3 is CASSLFQETQYF. The DNA for the CDR3 is TGTGCCAGCAGCTTGTTCCAAGAGACCCAGTACTTC.

This rearrangement joins TRBV7-7 to TRBJ2-1, with 10 bases that match TRBD1. Germline values: CDR1 SSHAT, CDR2 FNYEAQ (reference sequence). With 4 bases clipped from V and 7 bases from J, the junction kept 7 bases outside the gene matches. The CDR3 loop spans 15 amino acids. The CDR3 region has the DNA TGTGCCAGCAGCTCGGGACAGGGGTTACTAAATGAGCAGTTCTTC. Protein product: CASSSGQGLLNEQFF.

The chain recombines TRBV29-1 with TRBJ2-7, with 7 positions matching TRBD1. In germline, CDR1 is SQVTM, CDR2 ANQGSEA. V trimming: 5 bases; J trimming: 6 bases; junction bases outside the gene matches: 4. This CDR3 has 11 amino acids. The CDR3 here is CSVNTGVEQYF. CDR3 coding DNA: TGCAGCGTTAATACAGGGGTCGAGCAGTACTTC.